This TCR beta chain was recorded in a study of shared clonotypes between healthy human individuals. Profiling relied on immunoSEQ multiplex PCR, and the TCRdb table lists in-frame clones only, not all of them. The sample contains 2,100,000 or so clones, under 97% of which appear only once. V shed 6 bases, J shed 1 base, and the junction held 6 bases outside the gene matches. The CDR3 totals 14 residues. The germline V gene encodes CDR1 MNHNS and CDR2 SASEGT. The source material was naive CD4+ T cells sorted from blood. Noted subset: CD45RA+ positively selected. The clonotype comes from a young man in good health. J is TRBJ2-7 and V is TRBV6-1, with TRBD2 matching over 7 bases. CDR3 loop: CASSLGLDSYEQYF. In nucleotides, the CDR3 is TGTGCCAGCAGCCTTGGACTAGATTCCTACGAGCAGTACTTC.